This entry is about one T cell receptor (beta chain). This specimen belongs to a study of cytomegalovirus exposure and HLA in healthy donors. About the study: The Caucasian-associated ancestry cluster held about 80% of 300 to 500 genotyped donors.

CDR1 and CDR2 from the germline V gene are MNHEY and SMNVEV (reference sequence). V shed 10 bases and J 4 bases; nucleotides not matched to a gene: 9. The CDR3 loop spans 14 amino acids. 60 Vbeta and 13 Jbeta primers were used in PCR. In the study's own analysis: Roughly 80 million unique TCR beta chains, 9 million to 11 million shared, were counted in a later analysis. TCRdb's table, derived via immunoSEQ multiplex PCR, lists solely in-frame clones and lacks some. The D gene and trimming were derived from the DNA, and the V and J assignments and clone size from that table. The sample records 100,000 to 150,000 clones, about 80% being singletons.

The receptor's source is a man aged 25 to 45 in good health and CMV-seropositive. This chain joins TRBV27 and TRBJ2-3; TRBD1 matches at 9 bases. Sequencing was performed on PBMCs. The DNA for the CDR3 is TGTGCCACTGGGATGGGACAGGGCGCAGATACGCAGTATTTT. This codes for CATGMGQGADTQYF.